This paragraph covers one TCR beta chain sequence. The antigen is not known. The data were obtained in a study of T-cell reconstitution after alpha-beta-depleted transplantation in children. Notes on the study in general: Expanded clones from the graft, numbering several hundred, reportedly supplied alpha-beta T cells about two months after transplant.

The CDR3 consists of 16 residues. V lost 3 bases and J 0 bases, leaving 14 bases between the germline ends. Germline CDR1 and CDR2: SGDLS and YYNGEE. The TCRbeta library incorporated unique molecular identifiers. TCRdb re-derived calls from the PCR reads in MiXCR, one entry per CDR3 protein. The table lists about 300,000 distinct CDR3 sequences, about 9.4% of them singletons, with 7% to 9.5% in the top ten. This TCR was sampled from a boy in the first two years of life with acute myeloid leukemia, due to receive a stem cell transplant. The chain joins TRBV9 to TRBJ2-3, with D unclear. The starting material was PBMCs, obtained before TCRalphabeta/CD19-depleted stem cell transplant. The CDR3 sequence is CASSAKHGTSTDTQYF. CDR3 nucleotide sequence: TGTGCCAGCAGCGCCAAACACGGCACTAGCACAGATACGCAGTATTTT.